Below are 7 T cell receptor beta chains sequenced from a single sample in a study of blood T cell repertoires in COVID-19. Data came from immunoSEQ multiplex PCR; TCRdb stores just in-frame clones and leaves some out. Found here are around 210,000 clones, 65% to 90% of them singletons; the top ten hold more than 4.5%. Sequencing was performed on peripheral blood. These receptor sequences come from a man aged 50 or older with COVID-19, enrolled during active disease.

This clone appeared once. J is TRBJ1-4 and V is TRBV18; no reliable D call. The germline CDR1 and CDR2 sequences are KGHSH and LQKENI. Trimming shortened V by 6 bases and J by 3 bases, and 17 bases separated the two germline ends. The CDR3 loop spans 16 amino acids. CDR3 protein: CASSDRVSTANEKLFF. For the CDR3, the DNA is TGTGCCAGCTCGGATAGAGTTTCTACAGCTAATGAAAAACTGTTTTTT.

The chain carries TRBV2 and TRBJ1-4; D call uncertain. CDR3 size: 13 residues. V was clipped by 2 bases and J by 13 bases, with 14 bases between them. Germline CDR1 reads SNHLY; CDR2 reads FYNNEI. This chain's CDR3 is CASSETAAARLFF. CDR3 nucleotides: TGTGCCAGCAGTGAAACGGCCGCAGCTAGACTGTTTTTT.

This rearrangement joins TRBV5-6 to TRBJ2-7; weak D call: TRBD2 (5 bases). Trimming shortened V by 2 bases and J by 2 bases, and 17 bases separated the two germline ends. The CDR3 has 16 amino acids. Germline CDR1 is SGHDT and CDR2 is YYEEEE. In DNA, the CDR3 is TGTGCCAGCAGCTTAGGCCGCGGGTCAGCAACCTACGAGCAGTACTTC. Amino acid sequence: CASSLGRGSATYEQYF.

The rearrangement uses TRBV7-2 and TRBJ2-3; weak D call: TRBD2 (5 bases). The CDR3 runs to 14 residues. The V gene lost 1 base and the J gene lost 6 bases, with 11 bases spanning the gap. Germline CDR1 SGHTA, CDR2 FQGNSA. CDR3 sequence (DNA): TGTGCCAGCAGCTTAGGGAACGGGGTGGATACGCAGTATTTT. Protein: CASSLGNGVDTQYF.

The chain is built from TRBV28 and TRBJ1-5; 9 bases map to TRBD1. CDR3 size: 14 residues. V trimming: 6 bases; J trimming: 6 bases; junction bases outside the gene matches: 6. Looked up from germline, CDR1 is MDHEN and CDR2 is SYDVKM. The chain's CDR3 is CASSTGGESQPQHF. CDR3 coding DNA: TGTGCCAGCAGCACAGGGGGCGAGAGTCAGCCCCAGCATTTT.

The chain joins TRBV23-1 to TRBJ2-3, with TRBD2 identical over 11 bases. TRBV23-1 is an ORF; its function is uncertain. The CDR3 length is 18 residues. The ends lost 3 bases at V and 3 bases at J; junction bases unmatched: 11. The CDR3 nucleotides read TGCGCCAGCAGTCATACTAGCGGGGGCCAATCCCGTACAGATACGCAGTATTTT. This codes for CASSHTSGGQSRTDTQYF.

In its sample, this clone was seen once. The chain is built from TRBV10-3 and TRBJ2-1; 9 nucleotides agree with TRBD1. V lost 8 bases to trimming and J lost 4 bases; unmatched junction nucleotides: 6. Per germline, CDR1 ENHRY and CDR2 SYGVKD. This CDR3 region has 14 residues. CDR3 sequence (DNA): TGTGCCATCGCACAGGGACAGGGTTACAATGAGCAGTTCTTC. Its translation: CAIAQGQGYNEQFF.